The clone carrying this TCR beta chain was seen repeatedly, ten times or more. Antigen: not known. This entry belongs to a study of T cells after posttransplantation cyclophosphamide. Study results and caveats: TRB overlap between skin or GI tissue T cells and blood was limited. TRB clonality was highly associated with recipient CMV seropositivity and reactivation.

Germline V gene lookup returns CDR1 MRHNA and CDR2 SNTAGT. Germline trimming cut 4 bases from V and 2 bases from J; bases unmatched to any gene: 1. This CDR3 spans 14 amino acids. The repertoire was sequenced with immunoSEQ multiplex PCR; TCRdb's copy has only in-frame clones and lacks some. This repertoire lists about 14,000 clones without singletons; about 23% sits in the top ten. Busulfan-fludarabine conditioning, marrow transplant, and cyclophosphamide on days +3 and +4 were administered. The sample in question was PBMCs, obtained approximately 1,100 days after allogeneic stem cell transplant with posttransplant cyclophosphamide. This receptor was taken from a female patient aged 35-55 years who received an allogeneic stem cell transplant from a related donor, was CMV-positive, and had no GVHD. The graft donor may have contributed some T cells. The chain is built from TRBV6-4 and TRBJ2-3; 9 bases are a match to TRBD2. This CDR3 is CASSGGGATDTQYF. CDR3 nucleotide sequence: TGTGCCAGCAGTGGCGGGGGGGCCACAGATACGCAGTATTTT.